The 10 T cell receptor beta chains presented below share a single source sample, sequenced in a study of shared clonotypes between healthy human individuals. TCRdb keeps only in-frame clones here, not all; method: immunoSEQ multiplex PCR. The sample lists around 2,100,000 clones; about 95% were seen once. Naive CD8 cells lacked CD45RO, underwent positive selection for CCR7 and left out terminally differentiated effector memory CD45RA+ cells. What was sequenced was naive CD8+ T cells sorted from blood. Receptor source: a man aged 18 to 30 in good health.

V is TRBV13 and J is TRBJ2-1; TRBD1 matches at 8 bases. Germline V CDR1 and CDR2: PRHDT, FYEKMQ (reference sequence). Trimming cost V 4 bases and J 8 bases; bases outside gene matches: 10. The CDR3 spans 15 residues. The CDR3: CASSWTGRSRDEQFF. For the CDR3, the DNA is TGTGCCAGCAGCTGGACAGGGAGAAGTAGGGATGAGCAGTTCTTC.

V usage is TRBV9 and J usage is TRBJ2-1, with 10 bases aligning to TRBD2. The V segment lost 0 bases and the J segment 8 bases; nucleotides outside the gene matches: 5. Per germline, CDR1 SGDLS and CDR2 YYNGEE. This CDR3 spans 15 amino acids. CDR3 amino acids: CASSVEPSGRYEQFF. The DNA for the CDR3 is TGTGCCAGCAGCGTAGAGCCTAGCGGGAGATATGAGCAGTTCTTC.

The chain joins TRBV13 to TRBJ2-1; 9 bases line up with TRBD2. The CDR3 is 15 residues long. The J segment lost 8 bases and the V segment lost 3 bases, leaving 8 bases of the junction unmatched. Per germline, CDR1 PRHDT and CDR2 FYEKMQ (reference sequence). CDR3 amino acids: CASSFHAGGLYEQFF. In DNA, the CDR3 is TGTGCCAGCAGCTTTCACGCGGGGGGGCTCTATGAGCAGTTCTTC.

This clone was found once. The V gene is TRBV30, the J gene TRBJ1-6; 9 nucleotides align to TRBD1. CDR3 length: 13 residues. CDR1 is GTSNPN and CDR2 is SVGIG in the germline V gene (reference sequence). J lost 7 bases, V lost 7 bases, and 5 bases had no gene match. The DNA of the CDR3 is TGTGCCTCCAACGGACAGGGGAATTCACCCCTCCACTTT. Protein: CASNGQGNSPLHF.

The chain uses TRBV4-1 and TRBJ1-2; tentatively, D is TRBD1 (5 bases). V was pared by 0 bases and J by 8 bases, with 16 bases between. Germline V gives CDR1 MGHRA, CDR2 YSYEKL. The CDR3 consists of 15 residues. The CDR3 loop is CASSQDPGNYWGYTF. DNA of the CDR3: TGCGCCAGCAGCCAAGATCCAGGGAACTATTGGGGCTACACCTTC.

CDR3 residues: CASSPMGVAGPTYEQYF. The CDR3, as DNA: TGTGCCAGCTCACCAATGGGGGTAGCGGGACCAACCTACGAGCAGTACTTC. This sequence joins TRBV18 and TRBJ2-7; 8 nucleotides align to TRBD2. Per the germline V gene, CDR1 is KGHSH and CDR2 is LQKENI. The CDR3 has 17 residues. V shed 2 bases and J 2 bases; nucleotides not matched to a gene: 11.

CDR3 region: CASTTGAYEQYF. The CDR3 region has the DNA TGTGCCAGCACAACAGGCGCCTACGAGCAGTACTTC. V gene TRBV7-9 combines with J gene TRBJ2-7; a weak D match, TRBD1 (5 bases). The V end was cut by 7 bases, the J end by 2 bases, with 9 bases between. CDR1 and CDR2 from the germline V gene are SEHNR and FQNEAQ (reference sequence). CDR3 length: 12 amino acids.

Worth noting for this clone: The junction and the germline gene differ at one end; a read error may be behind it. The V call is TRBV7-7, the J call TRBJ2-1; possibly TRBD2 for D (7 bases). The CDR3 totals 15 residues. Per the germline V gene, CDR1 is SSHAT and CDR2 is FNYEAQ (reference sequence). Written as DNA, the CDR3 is TGTGCTAGCAGCCCCCTGAGGGAGGGGGGCAATGAGCAGTTCTTC. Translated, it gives CASSPLREGGNEQFF.

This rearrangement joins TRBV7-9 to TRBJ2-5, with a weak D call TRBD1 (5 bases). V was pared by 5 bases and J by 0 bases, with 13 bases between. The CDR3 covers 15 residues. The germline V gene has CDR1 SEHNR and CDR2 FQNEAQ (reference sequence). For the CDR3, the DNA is TGTGCCAGCAGCGGAAAGGGGCCAGACCAAGAGACCCAGTACTTC. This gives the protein CASSGKGPDQETQYF.

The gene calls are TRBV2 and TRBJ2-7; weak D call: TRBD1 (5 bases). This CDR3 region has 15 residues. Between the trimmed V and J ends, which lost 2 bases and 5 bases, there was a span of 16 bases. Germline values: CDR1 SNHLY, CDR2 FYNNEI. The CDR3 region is CASSEIDSNQDEQYF. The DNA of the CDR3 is TGTGCCAGCAGTGAAATCGACAGCAACCAGGACGAGCAGTACTTC.